These T cell receptor beta chains were read from a single sample in a study of CD8+CD57+ T cells in acquired aplastic anemia. One entry per CDR3 protein results from TCRdb running MiXCR on the reads. The table records about 160,000 distinct CDR3 sequences, roughly 47% of them present only once. Sequenced input: sorted CD4+, CD8+, or CD8+CD57+ T cells (not recorded which) from PBMCs. The receptors stem from a human donor in good health. Both conserved end residues are part of each CDR3.

j_call: TRBJ2-1; v_call: TRBV4-2; cdr3_aa: CASNPRERGAYNEQFF
j_call: TRBJ2-7; v_call: TRBV7-6; cdr3_aa: CASSLEAGVSYEQYF
j_call: TRBJ2-7; v_call: TRBV20-1; cdr3_aa: CSARGGPWEQYF
j_call: TRBJ2-1; v_call: TRBV20-1; cdr3_aa: CSASPLTGDNEQFF
j_call: TRBJ2-3; v_call: TRBV10-3; cdr3_aa: CAISEPLLWQANTDTQYF
j_call: TRBJ1-1; v_call: TRBV5-4; cdr3_aa: CASSSDMGRGVNTEAFF
j_call: TRBJ2-3; v_call: TRBV7-7; cdr3_aa: CASSPEGHTQYF
j_call: TRBJ1-6; v_call: TRBV2; cdr3_aa: CASGTPGGYNSPLHF
j_call: TRBJ2-3; v_call: TRBV19; cdr3_aa: CASTQGVGTDTQYF
j_call: TRBJ2-6; v_call: TRBV6-1; cdr3_aa: CASSTDRISGANVLTF
j_call: TRBJ1-1; v_call: TRBV7-3; cdr3_aa: CASSRTGDTEAFF
j_call: TRBJ2-6; v_call: TRBV7-3; cdr3_aa: CASSRTGANVLTF
j_call: TRBJ1-5; v_call: TRBV6-4; cdr3_aa: CASKGGGGNQPQHF
j_call: TRBJ2-7; v_call: TRBV29-1; cdr3_aa: CSVVWNEQYF
j_call: TRBJ2-3; v_call: TRBV13; cdr3_aa: CASIRKARTGTDTQYF
j_call: TRBJ2-1; v_call: TRBV9; cdr3_aa: CASSVESVPYNEQFF
j_call: TRBJ1-1; v_call: TRBV4-1; cdr3_aa: CASSQADRDGTEAFF
j_call: TRBJ1-5; v_call: TRBV7-2; cdr3_aa: CARSSRRELHQPQHF
j_call: TRBJ1-6; v_call: TRBV25-1; cdr3_aa: CASSGNSPLHF
j_call: TRBJ2-7; v_call: TRBV20-1; cdr3_aa: CSASHRDDHEPYF
j_call: TRBJ2-7; v_call: TRBV20-1; cdr3_aa: CSASSGGSSYEQYF
j_call: TRBJ1-4; v_call: TRBV20-1; cdr3_aa: CSATPGQGGWANEKLFF
j_call: TRBJ1-1; v_call: TRBV7-9; cdr3_aa: CASSTEGVGTEAFF
j_call: TRBJ1-2; v_call: TRBV20-1; cdr3_aa: CSWGGAGTGLGYTF
j_call: TRBJ2-7; v_call: TRBV7-2; cdr3_aa: CASSLVGALGYEQYF
j_call: TRBJ2-3; v_call: TRBV5-1; cdr3_aa: CASSRAGTITDTQYF
j_call: TRBJ2-5; v_call: TRBV7-3; cdr3_aa: CASSFGLGQETQYF
j_call: TRBJ2-5; v_call: TRBV4-3; cdr3_aa: CASSQQRTGTSGGPYQETQYF
j_call: TRBJ2-7; v_call: TRBV7-7; cdr3_aa: CASSLLYLAGGPYEQYF
j_call: TRBJ2-7; v_call: TRBV14; cdr3_aa: CASSQDPGQGADYEQYF
j_call: TRBJ2-3; v_call: TRBV29-1; cdr3_aa: CSVEATGSGRTDTQYF
j_call: TRBJ2-4; v_call: TRBV2; cdr3_aa: CASRAMSGGLAKNIQYF
j_call: TRBJ2-7; v_call: TRBV29-1; cdr3_aa: CSLRSGGYTYEQYF
j_call: TRBJ1-2; v_call: TRBV2; cdr3_aa: CASSSGRVAYGYTF
j_call: TRBJ1-2; v_call: TRBV6-1; cdr3_aa: CASSPHTRDRNYGYTF
j_call: TRBJ2-7; v_call: TRBV25-1; cdr3_aa: CASSELGYEQYF
j_call: TRBJ2-7; v_call: TRBV14; cdr3_aa: CASSPIGVAASYEQYF
j_call: TRBJ2-1; v_call: TRBV18; cdr3_aa: CASSPREGGEQFF
j_call: TRBJ2-7; v_call: TRBV7-9; cdr3_aa: CASRISGTYEQYF
j_call: TRBJ2-1; v_call: TRBV5-1; cdr3_aa: CASSFNPPGEQFF
j_call: TRBJ2-7; v_call: TRBV5-1; cdr3_aa: CASSETSGGLGEQYF
j_call: TRBJ1-2; v_call: TRBV15; cdr3_aa: CATSRRLGELDYGYTF
j_call: TRBJ1-1; v_call: TRBV29-1; cdr3_aa: CSVGTGPEAFF
j_call: TRBJ1-5; v_call: TRBV2; cdr3_aa: CVSSAGKGNQPQHF
j_call: TRBJ2-3; v_call: TRBV5-4; cdr3_aa: CASSLGLAGGEDTQYF
j_call: TRBJ2-7; v_call: TRBV20-1; cdr3_aa: CSARGDRAWYEQYF
j_call: TRBJ1-2; v_call: TRBV20-1; cdr3_aa: CSNQPQDFYGYTF
j_call: TRBJ1-2; v_call: TRBV12-3/TRBV12-4; cdr3_aa: CASTVQGALSGYTF
j_call: TRBJ1-2; v_call: TRBV10-3; cdr3_aa: CATHGQADGYTF
j_call: TRBJ1-2; v_call: TRBV7-3; cdr3_aa: CASSPTVNYGYTF
j_call: TRBJ2-3; v_call: TRBV10-2; cdr3_aa: CASSEMAASGGRTDTQYF